This T cell receptor (beta chain) was sequenced during a study of blood T cell repertoires in COVID-19. Overall study: The United States, Italy and Spain were the sources of the acute and convalescent COVID-19 samples. PBMCs, B-cell-depleted T cells, or T cells were the source of the cDNA or gDNA that made up the material.

V lost 9 bases, J lost 11 bases, and 10 bases stayed unmatched. From germline, CDR1 is KGHDR and CDR2 SFDVKD. The CDR3 extends over 13 amino acids. This clone was observed a single time. In the original workflow: For nucleated cells, counts were estimated from reference gene primer amplification. Sequencing was performed with immunoSEQ multiplex PCR; in TCRdb, only in-frame clones are kept and a portion is missing. V and J calls and clone size come straight from that table; D and trimming were deduced from the DNA. This repertoire shows roughly 140,000 clones, around three quarters found once; its top ten account for approximately 8%.

This clonotype was obtained from a man aged 50 to 59 with active or convalescent COVID-19. The rearrangement joins TRBV24-1 to TRBJ2-5; 11 bases are a match to TRBD2. Material: peripheral blood. CDR3 sequence: CATRGLAALEQYF. The CDR3 nucleotides read TGTGCCACCCGGGGACTAGCGGCCTTGGAGCAGTACTTC.